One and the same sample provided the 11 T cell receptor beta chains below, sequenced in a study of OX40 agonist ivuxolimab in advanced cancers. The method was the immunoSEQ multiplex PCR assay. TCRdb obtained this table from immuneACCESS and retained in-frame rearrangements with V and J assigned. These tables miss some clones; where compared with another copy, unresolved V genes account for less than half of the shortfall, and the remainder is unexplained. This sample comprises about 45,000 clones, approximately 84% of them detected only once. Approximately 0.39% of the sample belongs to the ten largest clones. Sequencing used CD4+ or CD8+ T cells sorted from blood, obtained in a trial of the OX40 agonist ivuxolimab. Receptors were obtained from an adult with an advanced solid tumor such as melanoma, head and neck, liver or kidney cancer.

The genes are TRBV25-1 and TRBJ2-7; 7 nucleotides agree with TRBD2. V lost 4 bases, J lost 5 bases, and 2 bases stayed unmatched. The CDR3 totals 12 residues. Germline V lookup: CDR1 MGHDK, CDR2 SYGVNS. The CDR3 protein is CASSGGGNEQYF. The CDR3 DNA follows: TGTGCCAGCAGTGGGGGGGGGAACGAGCAGTACTTC.

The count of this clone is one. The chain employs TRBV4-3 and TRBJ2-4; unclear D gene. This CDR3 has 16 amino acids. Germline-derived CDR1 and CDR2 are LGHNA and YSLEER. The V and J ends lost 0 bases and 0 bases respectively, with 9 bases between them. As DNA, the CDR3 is TGCGCCAGCAGCCAAGACGTAGGGCTAGCCAAAAACATTCAGTACTTC. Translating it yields CASSQDVGLAKNIQYF.

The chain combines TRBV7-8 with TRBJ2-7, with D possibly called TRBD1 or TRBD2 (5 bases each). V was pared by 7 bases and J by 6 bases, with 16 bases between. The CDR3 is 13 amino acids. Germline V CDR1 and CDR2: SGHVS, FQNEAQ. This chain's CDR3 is CASKNGGSGEQYF. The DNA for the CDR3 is TGTGCCAGCAAAAATGGGGGATCGGGCGAGCAGTACTTC.

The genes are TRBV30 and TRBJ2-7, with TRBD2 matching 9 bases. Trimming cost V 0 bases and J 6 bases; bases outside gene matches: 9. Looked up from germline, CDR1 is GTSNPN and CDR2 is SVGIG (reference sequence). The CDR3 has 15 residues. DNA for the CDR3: TGTGCCTGGAGTGTACCTCAGCGGGAGGTGAGCGAGCAGTACTTC. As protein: CAWSVPQREVSEQYF. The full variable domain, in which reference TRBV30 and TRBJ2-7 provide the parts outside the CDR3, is SQTIHQWPATLVQPVGSPLSLECTVEGTSNPNLYWYRQAAGRGLQLLFYSVGIGQISSEVPQNLSASRPQDRQFILSSKKLLLSDSGFYLCAWSVPQREVSEQYFGPGTRLTVT.

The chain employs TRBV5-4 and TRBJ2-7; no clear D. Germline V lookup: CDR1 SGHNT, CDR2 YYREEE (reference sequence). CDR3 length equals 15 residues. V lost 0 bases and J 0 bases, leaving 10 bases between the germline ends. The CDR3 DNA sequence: TGTGCCAGCAGCTTGGACCAAATCTCCTCCTACGAGCAGTACTTC. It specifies CASSLDQISSYEQYF.

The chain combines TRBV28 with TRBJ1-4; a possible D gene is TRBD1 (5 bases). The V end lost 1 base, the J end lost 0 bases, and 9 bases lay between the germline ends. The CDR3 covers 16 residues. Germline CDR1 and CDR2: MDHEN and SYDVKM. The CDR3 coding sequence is TGTGCCAGCAGTTTATCCCAGGGTGCAACTAATGAAAAACTGTTTTTT. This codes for CASSLSQGATNEKLFF.

Here the CDR3 reads CASSLMYLTHEQYF. CDR3 sequence (DNA): TGTGCCAGCAGCTTAATGTACCTTACCCACGAGCAGTACTTC. The chain links TRBV7-2 to TRBJ2-7; D remains unclear. The CDR3 totals 14 residues. V was cut by 2 bases and J by 5 bases, with 13 bases left in between. Germline V gives CDR1 SGHTA, CDR2 FQGNSA.

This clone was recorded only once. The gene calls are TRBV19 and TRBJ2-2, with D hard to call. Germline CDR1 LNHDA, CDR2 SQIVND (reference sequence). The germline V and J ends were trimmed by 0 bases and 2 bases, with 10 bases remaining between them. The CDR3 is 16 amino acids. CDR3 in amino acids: CASSIDVAVNTGELFF. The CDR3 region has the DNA TGTGCCAGTAGTATAGATGTGGCAGTTAACACCGGGGAGCTGTTTTTT.

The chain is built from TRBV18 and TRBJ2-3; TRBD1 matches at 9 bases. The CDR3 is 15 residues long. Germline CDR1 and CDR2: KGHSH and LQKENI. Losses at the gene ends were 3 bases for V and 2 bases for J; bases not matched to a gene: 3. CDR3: CASSPWDRATDTQYF. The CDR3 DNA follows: TGTGCCAGCTCACCTTGGGACAGGGCCACAGATACGCAGTATTTT. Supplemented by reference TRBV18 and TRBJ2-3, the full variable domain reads NAGVMQNPRHLVRRRGQEARLRCSPMKGHSHVYWYRQLPEEGLKFMVYLQKENIIDESGMPKERFSAEFPKEGPSILRIQQVVRGDSAAYFCASSPWDRATDTQYFGPGTRLTVL.

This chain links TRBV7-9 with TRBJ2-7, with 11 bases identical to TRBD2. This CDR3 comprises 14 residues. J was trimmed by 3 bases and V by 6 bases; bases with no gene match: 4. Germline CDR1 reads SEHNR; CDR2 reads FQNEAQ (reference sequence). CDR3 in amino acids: CASRDSGGVYEQYF. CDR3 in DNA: TGTGCCAGCAGGGATAGCGGGGGGGTCTACGAGCAGTACTTC.

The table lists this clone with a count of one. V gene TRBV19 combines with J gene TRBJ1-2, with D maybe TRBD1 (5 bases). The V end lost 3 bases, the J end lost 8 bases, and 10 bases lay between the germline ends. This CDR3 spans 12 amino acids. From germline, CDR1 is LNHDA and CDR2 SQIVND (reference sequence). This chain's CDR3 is CASSISGGGYTF. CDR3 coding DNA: TGTGCCAGTAGTATCTCGGGGGGAGGCTACACCTTC.